The 11 T cell receptor beta chains listed next were all sequenced from one sample in a study of chemoradiotherapy in HPV16-positive cancers. Profiled with immunoSEQ multiplex PCR; TCRdb holds only in-frame clones, not every one. Seen here are tens of thousands of clones, approximately 86% observed once, and the top ten hold 4.6%. This specimen consisted of blood, obtained from a patient who underwent chemoradiotherapy. All receptors derive from a human donor with HPV-associated anogenital cancer.

This chain connects TRBV25-1 to TRBJ1-1; TRBD1 might be the D (6 bases). The germline V and J ends were trimmed by 8 bases and 4 bases, with 14 bases remaining between them. CDR3 length equals 13 residues. Germline-derived CDR1 and CDR2 are MGHDK and SYGVNS. The CDR3 DNA reads TGTGCCAGCCGCCGGGGGCTATCCACTGAAGCTTTCTTT. Its translation: CASRRGLSTEAFF.

The rearrangement uses TRBV5-1 and TRBJ2-3; D ambiguous. This CDR3 is 15 amino acids long. Trimming left V 2 bases short and J 3 bases short, with 13 bases between. Germline CDR1 reads SGHRS; CDR2 reads YFSETQ. The CDR3 region has the DNA TGCGCCAGCAGCTTAGCCACCCAAAGGACAGATACGCAGTATTTT. Its translation: CASSLATQRTDTQYF.

CDR3 nucleotide sequence: TGCAGCGTTCGTGCCGGAGGGGGCAATCAGCCCCAGCATTTT. It translates to CSVRAGGGNQPQHF. V is TRBV29-1 and J is TRBJ1-5; weak D call: TRBD1 (5 bases). The CDR3 spans 14 residues. Germline CDR1 SQVTM, CDR2 ANQGSEA. Trimming took off 5 bases at V and 2 bases at J, with 13 bases between the two ends.

The rearrangement links TRBV4-1 to TRBJ1-6; TRBD1 agrees at 7 bases. With V trimmed by 4 bases and J by 6 bases, 6 bases remained unmatched. Germline V gives CDR1 MGHRA, CDR2 YSYEKL. The CDR3 sequence is 15 residues long. CDR3 protein: CASSPEGQFNSPLHF. The DNA of the CDR3 is TGCGCCAGCAGCCCCGAGGGACAGTTTAATTCACCCCTCCACTTT.

V usage is TRBV7-8 and J usage is TRBJ1-3; D gene ambiguous. Trimming stripped 0 bases from V and 0 bases from J, with 12 bases between. There are 17 residues in the CDR3. Germline V lookup: CDR1 SGHVS, CDR2 FQNEAQ. CDR3 sequence (DNA): TGTGCCAGCAGCTTAGCCTACCAGCGGGGCTCTGGAAACACCATATATTTT. Translation: CASSLAYQRGSGNTIYF.

This clone has more than one count but fewer than ten. The chain uses TRBV27 and TRBJ1-2, with D possibly being TRBD1 (6 bases). Germline lookup yields CDR1 MNHEY and CDR2 SMNVEV (reference sequence). The CDR3 contains 14 residues. V lost 6 bases and J 6 bases, leaving 17 bases between the germline ends. CDR3 coding DNA: TGTGCCAGCAGGATACAGGGTAACTTAGATGGCTACACCTTC. This encodes CASRIQGNLDGYTF.

V gene TRBV7-2 combines with J gene TRBJ2-3, with TRBD1 identical over 11 bases. CDR1 is SGHTA, CDR2 FQGNSA, per germline. The CDR3 runs 14 residues. Trimming at V came to 6 bases and at J to 3 bases, leaving 2 bases not matched to a gene. CDR3 in DNA: TGTGCCAGCAGTGGACAGGGGGCAACAGATACGCAGTATTTT. Translated: CASSGQGATDTQYF.

This clone was recorded a few times. The chain joins TRBV6-1 to TRBJ2-7, with D unclear. CDR3 length: 16 residues. The ends were cut back, 2 bases at V and 4 bases at J, with 18 bases in the middle. CDR1 MNHNS and CDR2 SASEGT come from the germline V gene. For the CDR3, the DNA is TGTGCCAGCAGTGAATTATCCACCTCACACCTATACGAGCAGTACTTC. Translated: CASSELSTSHLYEQYF.

The chain uses TRBV30 and TRBJ1-2; a possible D gene is TRBD1 (6 bases). From germline, CDR1 is GTSNPN and CDR2 SVGIG (reference sequence). V shed 3 bases and J shed 1 base, with 9 bases lying between them. The CDR3 spans 13 residues. CDR3 DNA: TGTGCCTGGAGGGACAGTTTTAACTATGGCTACACCTTC. Its protein product is CAWRDSFNYGYTF.

The rearrangement joins TRBV2 to TRBJ1-5; TRBD1 matches 9 bases. The CDR3 has 16 amino acids. The junction had 11 bases not matched to a gene; V was cut back by 4 bases and J by 7 bases. Germline CDR1 SNHLY, CDR2 FYNNEI. The CDR3 bases are TGTGCCAGCAGTGCTCAGTCGACAGGGGGGGGGCAGCCCCAGCATTTT. Translated, it gives CASSAQSTGGGQPQHF. Using reference TRBV2 and TRBJ1-5 for the parts outside the CDR3, the full variable domain is EPEVTQTPSHQVTQMGQEVILRCVPISNHLYFYWYRQILGQKVEFLVSFYNNEISEKSEIFDDQFSVERPDGSNFTLKIRSTKLEDSAMYFCASSAQSTGGGQPQHFGDGTRLSIL.

This chain joins TRBV6-5 and TRBJ1-2; 8 bases match TRBD1. Trimming removed 6 bases from V and 0 bases from J; junction bases left unmatched: 3. This CDR3 is 14 amino acids long. The germline V gene has CDR1 MNHEY and CDR2 SVGAGI. CDR3 in amino acids: CASRGTGSNYGYTF. CDR3 sequence (DNA): TGTGCCAGCAGGGGGACAGGTTCTAACTATGGCTACACCTTC.